Reported below is one TCR beta chain. What it binds is not known. This specimen comes from a study of T cell repertoires in aging, cancer and after chemotherapy. Study-level information: Patients with chronic lymphocytic leukemia were sampled before and after fludarabine- or bendamustine-based chemotherapy. About 9 million TCR reads made up the full dataset.

The V gene's germline CDR1 is DFQATT and CDR2 SNEGSKA (reference sequence). This CDR3 is 14 amino acids long. V gave up 5 bases and J gave up 0 bases, with 10 bases separating them. General study points: Untreated cancer patients had significantly lower blood TCR diversity than age-matched healthy donors.

TCR beta rearrangements were amplified from peripheral blood genomic DNA. A mixed TRB-A/B primer pool amplified rearranged TRB by multiplex touch-down PCR. TCRdb passed the multiplex PCR reads through MiXCR, listing each CDR3 protein once. The sample carries about 6,000 distinct CDR3 sequences, over 30% recorded once. The clonotype comes from a human donor with a blood cancer. Sequenced: blood. V is TRBV20-1 and J is TRBJ2-2; D perhaps matches TRBD2 (5 bases). CDR3 protein: CSASTGTNTGELFF. DNA of the CDR3: TGCAGTGCTTCCACCGGGACGAACACCGGGGAGCTGTTTTTT.